Detailed here is one TCR beta chain. The data stem from a study of blood T cell repertoires in COVID-19. Study context: Nucleic acid was either cDNA or gDNA, and it came from T cells, B-cell-depleted T cells, or PBMCs.

Germline-derived CDR1 and CDR2 are MDHEN and SYDVKM. The CDR3 loop spans 12 amino acids. V was cut by 3 bases and J by 6 bases, with 9 bases left in between. Per the study methods: Estimation of nucleated cell counts relied on the amplification of reference gene primers. Here immunoSEQ multiplex PCR was the method, and the copy in TCRdb shows in-frame clones only, minus some. V, J and clone size were drawn from that table, and D and trimming were deduced from the DNA. The table has tens of thousands of clones, more than 75% seen once. Input material: peripheral blood. V gene TRBV28 combines with J gene TRBJ2-7, with D possibly TRBD1 on 6 matching bases. The TCR originated in a human donor in a cohort sampled during active COVID-19. The CDR3 sequence is CASSFQGPEQYF. As DNA, the CDR3 is TGTGCCAGCAGTTTTCAGGGGCCCGAGCAGTACTTC.